This T cell receptor (beta chain) was captured by sequencing in a study of cytomegalovirus exposure and HLA in healthy donors. This CDR3 region has 15 residues. Germline V CDR1 and CDR2: SGHTA, FQGNSA. With V trimmed by 4 bases and J by 7 bases, 9 bases remained unmatched. The PCR was carried out with 60 Vbeta primers and 13 Jbeta primers. Data came from immunoSEQ multiplex PCR; TCRdb stores just in-frame clones and leaves some out. This table holds some 100,000 clones, around 77% found once. Of note for this clone: Its antigen is unknown.

Study outcomes and limitations: In a later analysis, compared with equally common non-associated chains, HLA-associated beta chains were more expanded. Productive status was seen about 87% or about 30% of the time for most TCR beta V segments in an earlier analysis. Generally TCR sequences proved uncommon, though certain public TCRs appeared in numerous donors. TRBV6-2, TRBV6-3 and some other V segments were excluded as indistinguishable.

The receptor was derived from a man aged 50 to 60 in good health and CMV-seropositive. V is TRBV7-2 and J is TRBJ2-1, with 8 bases lining up with TRBD2. Sequencing was done on a sample of PBMCs. CDR3 residues: CASSYRAGESNEQFF. Here the CDR3 DNA reads TGTGCCAGCAGCTATCGAGCGGGAGAGTCGAATGAGCAGTTCTTC.